These 23 T cell receptor beta chains were sequenced from one sample in a study of T cells in Graves' hyperthyroidism and ophthalmopathy. The CDR3 regions of TCR beta were amplified from RNA transcripts. The primer set for the first-round RT-PCR of the TCR CDR3 was HTBI. TCRdb analysed the multiplex PCR reads with MiXCR anew, one entry per CDR3 protein. The table lists roughly 500,000 distinct CDR3 sequences, about 20% of them singletons. The sequenced sample was blood. The source is a woman in her 70s with Graves' ophthalmopathy.

This clonotype was picked up a small number of times. This chain joins TRBV5-5 and TRBJ2-3; tentative D call: TRBD1 (6 bases). Trimming cost V 1 base and J 0 bases, with 15 bases left between them. The V gene's germline CDR1 is SGHKS and CDR2 YYEKEE (reference sequence). The CDR3 extends over 17 amino acids. The DNA for the CDR3 is TGTGCCAGCAGCTTGTTGACAGGAGCTATAAGCACAGATACGCAGTATTTT. It is translated as CASSLLTGAISTDTQYF.

The sample holds many counts of this clonotype. This chain joins TRBV5-5 and TRBJ1-5; a possible D gene is TRBD1 (5 bases). Germline CDR1 and CDR2: SGHKS and YYEKEE (reference sequence). V was pared by 0 bases and J by 0 bases, with 10 bases between. This CDR3 spans 16 amino acids. The CDR3 nucleotides read TGTGCCAGCAGCTTGGCGGCAGGGCGTAGCAATCAGCCCCAGCATTTT. This gives the protein CASSLAAGRSNQPQHF.

There are many counts of this clonotype. This chain joins TRBV12-3 or TRBV12-4 and TRBJ2-3, with TRBD2 matching over 10 bases. Trimming at V came to 7 bases and at J to 2 bases, leaving 6 bases not matched to a gene. The CDR3 runs to 15 residues. The CDR3 spells CASNPSGSPTDTQYF. In DNA, the CDR3 is TGTGCCAGCAACCCTAGCGGGAGCCCCACAGATACGCAGTATTTT.

The chain joins TRBV27 to TRBJ2-7, with a weak D call TRBD2 (5 bases). This CDR3 is built from 14 residues. Trimming stripped 5 bases from V and 4 bases from J, with 15 bases between. Germline lookup yields CDR1 MNHEY and CDR2 SMNVEV (reference sequence). CDR3 nucleotides: TGTGCCAGCAGTCACAGAGGCGGCGGGTACGAGCAGTACTTC. This codes for CASSHRGGGYEQYF.

The chain employs TRBV5-1 and TRBJ1-3; the D is unclear. With 1 base removed from V and 0 bases from J, the gap between germline ends came to 8 bases. Germline V CDR1 and CDR2: SGHRS, YFSETQ. The CDR3 length is 15 residues. In DNA form, the CDR3 reads TGCGCCAGCAGCTTGATGGGCTACTCTGGAAACACCATATATTTT. Protein sequence: CASSLMGYSGNTIYF.

The CDR3 sequence: CAISERGLAGGPARKRETQYF. The CDR3 nucleotides are TGTGCCATCAGTGAGAGGGGGCTAGCGGGAGGGCCGGCTCGAAAGCGAGAGACCCAGTACTTC. The V and J genes are TRBV10-3 and TRBJ2-5; 12 bases line up with TRBD2. Germline CDR1 and CDR2: ENHRY and SYGVKD. The trim removed 2 bases at V and 4 bases at J, leaving 20 bases unmatched. The CDR3 is 21 residues long.

In this sample, this clonotype turned up many times. The rearrangement uses TRBV2 and TRBJ2-7, with a weak D call TRBD1 (6 bases). The CDR3 runs 14 residues. Trimming removed 5 bases from V and 1 base from J, with 12 bases in between. Germline V gives CDR1 SNHLY, CDR2 FYNNEI. DNA of the CDR3: TGTGCCAGCAGTCGGACAGAGAGTTCCTACGAGCAGTACTTC. Encoded protein: CASSRTESSYEQYF. The full variable domain, in which reference TRBV2 and TRBJ2-7 provide the parts outside the CDR3, is EPEVTQTPSHQVTQMGQEVILRCVPISNHLYFYWYRQILGQKVEFLVSFYNNEISEKSEIFDDQFSVERPDGSNFTLKIRSTKLEDSAMYFCASSRTESSYEQYFGPGTRLTVT.

V gene TRBV7-2 combines with J gene TRBJ2-7, with 9 bases lining up with TRBD2. In germline, CDR1 is SGHTA, CDR2 FQGNSA. V gave up 1 base and J gave up 5 bases; unmatched junction bases: 6. There are 15 residues in the CDR3. In DNA form, the CDR3 reads TGTGCCAGCAGCTTAGGAGCGGGAGGCCCCCACGAGCAGTACTTC. Protein: CASSLGAGGPHEQYF.

Comments on this clonotype: This sequence may be a read error, since a much larger clone differs from it by one base. J is TRBJ1-2 and V is TRBV5-1; 7 bases map to TRBD1. The germline gives CDR1 SGHRS, CDR2 YFSETQ. V shed 3 bases and J 4 bases; nucleotides not matched to a gene: 6. The CDR3 is 14 amino acids. CDR3 amino acids: CASSWTGMGYGYTF. The DNA for the CDR3 is TGCGCCAGCAGCTGGACAGGAATGGGCTATGGCTACACCTTC. The full variable domain, in which reference TRBV5-1 and TRBJ1-2 provide the parts outside the CDR3, is KAGVTQTPRYLIKTRGQQVTLSCSPISGHRSVSWYQQTPGQGLQFLFEYFSETQRNKGNFPGRFSGRQFSNSRSEMNVSTLELGDSALYLCASSWTGMGYGYTFGSGTRLTVV.

This clonotype was seen a few times. The rearrangement joins TRBV28 to TRBJ1-1, with D tentatively TRBD1 (6 bases). The CDR3 spans 14 residues. V lost 8 bases and J lost 1, with 14 bases in between. Per germline, CDR1 MDHEN and CDR2 SYDVKM. CDR3 protein: CASARGGQNTEAFF. The CDR3 DNA sequence: TGTGCCAGCGCGCGGGGGGGGCAGAACACTGAAGCTTTCTTT.

This clonotype occurred a few times. In DNA form, the CDR3 reads TGTGCCAGCAGACCCGGGACAGGGACGACCGGGGAGCTGTTTTTT. This sequence encodes CASRPGTGTTGELFF. J is TRBJ2-2 and V is TRBV6-1; 9 positions agree with TRBD1. J gave up 5 bases and V 6 bases, and 7 bases lay outside the gene matches. Germline values: CDR1 MNHNS, CDR2 SASEGT. This CDR3 spans 15 amino acids.

This clonotype occurred once. The V and J genes are TRBV6-2 or TRBV6-3 and TRBJ2-7; a weak D match, TRBD2 (6 bases). Germline V gene lookup returns CDR1 MNHEY and CDR2 SVGEGT. The V and J ends lost 2 bases and 1 base respectively, with 9 bases between them. The CDR3 spans 14 residues. The CDR3 bases are TGTGCCAGCAGTTACACGACTAGTTCCTACGAGCAGTACTTC. It specifies CASSYTTSSYEQYF.

There are a few counts of this clonotype. The gene calls are TRBV19 and TRBJ1-2, with 9 bases that match TRBD1. Germline CDR1 is LNHDA and CDR2 is SQIVND (reference sequence). The CDR3 covers 14 residues. J gave up 4 bases and V 7 bases, and 7 bases lay outside the gene matches. The CDR3 coding sequence is TGTGCCAGTACCTCACAGGGGGCCGGCTATGGCTACACCTTC. It yields the protein CASTSQGAGYGYTF. Supplemented by reference TRBV19 and TRBJ1-2, the full variable domain reads DGGITQSPKYLFRKEGQNVTLSCEQNLNHDAMYWYRQDPGQGLRLIYYSQIVNDFQKGDIAEGYSVSREKKESFPLTVTSAQKNPTAFYLCASTSQGAGYGYTFGSGTRLTVV.

The chain recombines TRBV12-3 or TRBV12-4 with TRBJ1-2; 7 bases map to TRBD1. Trimming at V came to 4 bases and at J to 6 bases, leaving 5 bases not matched to a gene. The length of the CDR3 is 13 residues. CDR3 amino acids: CASSYRGANGYTF. CDR3 coding DNA: TGTGCCAGCAGTTACAGGGGCGCAAATGGCTACACCTTC.

This clonotype was counted ten times or more. The chain links TRBV6-6 to TRBJ1-1; a weak D match, TRBD1 (5 bases). This CDR3 comprises 14 residues. Germline CDR1 MNHNY, CDR2 SVGAGI (reference sequence). V lost 2 bases, J lost 5 bases, and 12 bases lay in between. CDR3: CASSYGGSGTEAFF. CDR3 in DNA: TGTGCCAGCAGTTACGGGGGAAGCGGAACTGAAGCTTTCTTT.

Many counts were recorded for this clonotype. This sequence joins TRBV13 and TRBJ2-7; D unclear. V was pared by 4 bases and J by 4 bases, with 8 bases between. The CDR3 runs 12 residues. The germline V gene has CDR1 PRHDT and CDR2 FYEKMQ (reference sequence). In DNA, the CDR3 is TGTGCCAGCAGCTCCCTGGGGTACGAGCAGTACTTC. This gives the protein CASSSLGYEQYF.

This clonotype was counted at least ten times. V gene TRBV7-3 combines with J gene TRBJ2-6, with a possible D match to TRBD1 (5 bases). Germline lookup yields CDR1 SGHTA and CDR2 FQGTGA. Deletions cut 4 bases from V and 4 bases from J, with 14 bases between. The CDR3 is 16 amino acids. As DNA, the CDR3 is TGTGCCAGCAGCTCACGGACAAGTCAAGGGGCCAACGTCCTGACTTTC. This translates into CASSSRTSQGANVLTF.

The chain is built from TRBV10-3 and TRBJ2-5, with 15 bases matching TRBD2. This CDR3 is 18 amino acids long. The germline V gene encodes CDR1 ENHRY and CDR2 SYGVKD. V shed 5 bases and J 2 bases; nucleotides not matched to a gene: 9. CDR3 sequence (DNA): TGTGCCATCAGTTTAACCCCGGGACTAGCGGGAGGACAAGAGACCCAGTACTTC. Translated: CAISLTPGLAGGQETQYF.

The chain employs TRBV12-3 or TRBV12-4 and TRBJ2-7; the match to TRBD2 covers 13 bases. This CDR3 has 16 residues. J was trimmed by 3 bases and V by 1 base; bases with no gene match: 3. In DNA, the CDR3 is TGTGCCAGCAGTTTAGGCGGACTAGCGGGAGTCTACGAGCAGTACTTC. Residues: CASSLGGLAGVYEQYF.

V is TRBV4-3 and J is TRBJ2-7; 10 bases match TRBD1. Germline CDR1 reads LGHNA; CDR2 reads YSLEER. V lost 2 bases, J lost 4 bases, and 8 bases stayed unmatched. The CDR3 sequence is 16 residues long. The CDR3: CASSQIWRTGGYEQYF. CDR3 bases: TGCGCCAGCAGCCAAATTTGGAGGACAGGGGGATACGAGCAGTACTTC.

The genes are TRBV5-1 and TRBJ2-5; D assignment may be TRBD1 or TRBD2 (5 bases each). Looked up from germline, CDR1 is SGHRS and CDR2 is YFSETQ. V lost 1 base and J lost 1, with 11 bases in between. This CDR3 region has 15 residues. CDR3 residues: CASSLSPGTQETQYF. CDR3 nucleotides: TGCGCCAGCAGCTTGAGTCCCGGGACCCAAGAGACCCAGTACTTC.

The V call is TRBV4-1, the J call TRBJ2-7; perhaps TRBD2 as D (6 bases). The germline V gene has CDR1 MGHRA and CDR2 YSYEKL. The V end was cut by 1 base, the J end by 6 bases, with 10 bases between. The CDR3 has 13 amino acids. CDR3 DNA: TGCGCCAGCAGCCAAGGGAGGGGTGCCGAGCAGTACTTC. Translating gives CASSQGRGAEQYF.

This clonotype occurred a few times. The V gene is TRBV14, the J gene TRBJ1-2; a weak D match, TRBD1 (6 bases). This CDR3 is 13 amino acids long. In germline, CDR1 is SGHDN, CDR2 FVKESK. V was cut by 0 bases and J by 8 bases, with 10 bases left in between. CDR3 sequence (DNA): TGTGCCAGCAGCCAAGATTACGGGGGCGGCTACACCTTC. Protein: CASSQDYGGGYTF.